A single sample gave rise to the 6 T cell receptor beta chains below, sequenced in a study of blood T cell repertoires in COVID-19. Data came from immunoSEQ multiplex PCR; TCRdb stores just in-frame clones and leaves some out. There are about 98,000 clones in the sample; about 81% occur only once, and around 22% lies in the top ten. Input material: peripheral blood. These receptors originate from a man aged 70-80 years with acute or convalescent COVID-19.

The rearrangement uses TRBV13 and TRBJ2-7, with 16 nucleotides matching TRBD2. The germline V gene has CDR1 PRHDT and CDR2 FYEKMQ (reference sequence). The CDR3 sequence is 18 residues long. J gave up 2 bases and V 5 bases, and 9 bases lay outside the gene matches. CDR3 in amino acids: CASSKTGTSGRATYEQYF. DNA of the CDR3: TGTGCCAGCAGCAAGACCGGGACTAGCGGGAGGGCGACCTACGAGCAGTACTTC.

The chain couples TRBV21-1 to TRBJ1-1; the table calls TRBD1, which could not be checked here. TRBV21-1 is deemed a pseudogene. CDR3 length: 14 residues. The CDR3 protein is CASSTYRGGELAFF. The DNA of the CDR3 is TGTGCCAGCAGCACTTACAGGGGGGGGGAATTAGCTTTCTTT.

This chain's CDR3 is CAWLRGGYGYTF. The CDR3 bases are TGTGCCTGGTTAAGGGGAGGCTATGGCTACACCTTC. The chain joins TRBV30 to TRBJ1-2, with D possibly TRBD1 on 5 matching bases. The CDR3 contains 12 residues. In germline, CDR1 is GTSNPN, CDR2 SVGIG (reference sequence). Trimming shortened V by 5 bases and J by 4 bases, and 11 bases separated the two germline ends. The complete variable domain, with remaining parts taken from reference TRBV30 and TRBJ1-2, reads SQTIHQWPATLVQPVGSPLSLECTVEGTSNPNLYWYRQAAGRGLQLLFYSVGIGQISSEVPQNLSASRPQDRQFILSSKKLLLSDSGFYLCAWLRGGYGYTFGSGTRLTVV.

The chain couples TRBV7-9 to TRBJ1-5; TRBD1 matches at 10 bases. Germline V CDR1 and CDR2: SEHNR, FQNEAQ (reference sequence). The CDR3 is made up of 15 amino acids. V trimming: 5 bases; J trimming: 4 bases; junction bases outside the gene matches: 5. CDR3 nucleotides: TGTGCCAGCAGCCCGACAGGGGGCCGTAATCAGCCCCAGCATTTT. Its protein product is CASSPTGGRNQPQHF.

This chain links TRBV7-2 with TRBJ1-4, with TRBD1 as a possible D gene (5 bases). The germline V gene encodes CDR1 SGHTA and CDR2 FQGNSA. Trimming took off 4 bases at V and 6 bases at J, with 15 bases between the two ends. The CDR3 loop spans 15 amino acids. The CDR3 is CASSSGPSRDEKLFF. In nucleotides, the CDR3 is TGTGCCAGCAGCTCAGGGCCATCAAGGGATGAAAAACTGTTTTTT.

The genes are TRBV4-3 and TRBJ2-7, with TRBD2 matching over 7 bases. Germline-derived CDR1 and CDR2 are LGHNA and YSLEER. With 0 bases clipped from V and 1 base from J, the junction kept 12 bases outside the gene matches. The CDR3 has 18 amino acids. The CDR3, as DNA: TGCGCCAGCAGCCAAGATCGGCGTCGGGGGGTTATTTCCTACGAGCAGTACTTC. Translated, it gives CASSQDRRRGVISYEQYF.